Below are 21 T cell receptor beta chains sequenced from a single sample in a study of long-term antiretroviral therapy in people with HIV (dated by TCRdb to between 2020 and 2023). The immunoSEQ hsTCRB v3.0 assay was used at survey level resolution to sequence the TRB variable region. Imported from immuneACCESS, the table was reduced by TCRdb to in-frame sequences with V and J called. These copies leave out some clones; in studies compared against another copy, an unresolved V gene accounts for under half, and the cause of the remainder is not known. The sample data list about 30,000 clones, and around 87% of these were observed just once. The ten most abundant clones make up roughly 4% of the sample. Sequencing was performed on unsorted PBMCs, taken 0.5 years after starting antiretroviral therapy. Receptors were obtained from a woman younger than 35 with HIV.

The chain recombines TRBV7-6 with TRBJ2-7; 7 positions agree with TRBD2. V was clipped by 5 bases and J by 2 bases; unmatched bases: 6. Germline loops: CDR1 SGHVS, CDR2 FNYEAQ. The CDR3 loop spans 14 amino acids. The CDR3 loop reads CASSAASGTYEQYF. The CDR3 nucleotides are TGTGCCAGCAGCGCCGCTAGCGGCACCTACGAGCAGTACTTC.

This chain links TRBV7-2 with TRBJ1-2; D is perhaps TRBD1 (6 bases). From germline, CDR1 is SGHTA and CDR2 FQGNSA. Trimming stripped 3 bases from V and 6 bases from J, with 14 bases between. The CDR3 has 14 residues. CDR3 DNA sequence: TGTGCCAGCAGCTTCCCGGGGGCGGCAGATGGCTACACCTTC. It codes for CASSFPGAADGYTF.

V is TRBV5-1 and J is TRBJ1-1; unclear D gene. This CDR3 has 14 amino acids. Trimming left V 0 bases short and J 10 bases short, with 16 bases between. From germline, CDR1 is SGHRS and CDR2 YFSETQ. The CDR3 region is CASSLELEGSSAFF. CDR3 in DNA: TGCGCCAGCAGCTTGGAATTGGAAGGAAGCTCAGCTTTCTTT.

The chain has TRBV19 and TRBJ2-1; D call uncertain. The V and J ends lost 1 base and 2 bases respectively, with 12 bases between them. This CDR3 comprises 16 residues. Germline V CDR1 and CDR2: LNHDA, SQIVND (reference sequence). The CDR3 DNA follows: TGTGCCAGTAGTATAGTAGACAACCGCCCCTACAATGAGCAGTTCTTC. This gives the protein CASSIVDNRPYNEQFF.

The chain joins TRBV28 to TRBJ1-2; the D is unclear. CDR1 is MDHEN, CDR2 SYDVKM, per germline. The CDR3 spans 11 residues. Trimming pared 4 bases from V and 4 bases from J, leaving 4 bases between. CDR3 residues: CASSYSYGYTF. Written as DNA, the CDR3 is TGTGCCAGCAGTTACAGCTATGGCTACACCTTC.

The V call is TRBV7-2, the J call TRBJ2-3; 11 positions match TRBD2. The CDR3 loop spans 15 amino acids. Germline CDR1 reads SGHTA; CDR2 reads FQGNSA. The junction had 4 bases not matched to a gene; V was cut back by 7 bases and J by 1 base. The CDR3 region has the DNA TGTGCCAGCACCGTAGCGGGAGGGGGCACAGATACGCAGTATTTT. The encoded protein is CASTVAGGGTDTQYF.

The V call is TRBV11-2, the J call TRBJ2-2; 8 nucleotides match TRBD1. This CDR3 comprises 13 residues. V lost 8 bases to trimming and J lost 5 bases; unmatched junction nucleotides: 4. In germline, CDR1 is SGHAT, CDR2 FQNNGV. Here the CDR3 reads CASGQGRTGELFF. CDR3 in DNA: TGTGCCAGCGGACAGGGTCGAACCGGGGAGCTGTTTTTT.

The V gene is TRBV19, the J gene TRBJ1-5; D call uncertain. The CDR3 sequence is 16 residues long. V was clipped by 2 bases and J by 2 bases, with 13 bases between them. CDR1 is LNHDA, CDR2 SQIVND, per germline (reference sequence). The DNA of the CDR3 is TGTGCCAGTAGTATATTAACAGCGTGGGGCAATCAGCCCCAGCATTTT. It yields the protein CASSILTAWGNQPQHF.

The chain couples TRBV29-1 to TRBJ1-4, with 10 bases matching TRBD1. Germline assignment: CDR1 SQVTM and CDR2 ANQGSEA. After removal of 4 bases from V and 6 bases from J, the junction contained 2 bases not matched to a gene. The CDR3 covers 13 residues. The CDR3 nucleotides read TGCAGCGTTGGAGGGACAGGGGATGAAAAACTGTTTTTT. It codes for CSVGGTGDEKLFF.

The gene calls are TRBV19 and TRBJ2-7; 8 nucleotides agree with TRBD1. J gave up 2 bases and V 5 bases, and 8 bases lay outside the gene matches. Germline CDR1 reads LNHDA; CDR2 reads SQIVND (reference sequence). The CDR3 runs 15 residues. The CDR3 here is CASSLGQGATYEQYF. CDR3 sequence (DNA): TGTGCCAGTAGTCTCGGACAGGGAGCAACCTACGAGCAGTACTTC.

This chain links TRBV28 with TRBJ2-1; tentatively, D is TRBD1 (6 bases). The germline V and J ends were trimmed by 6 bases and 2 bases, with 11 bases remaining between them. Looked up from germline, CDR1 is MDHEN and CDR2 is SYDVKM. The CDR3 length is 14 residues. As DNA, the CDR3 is TGTGCCAGCAGCCCAGGGGTCCCCTACAATGAGCAGTTCTTC. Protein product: CASSPGVPYNEQFF.

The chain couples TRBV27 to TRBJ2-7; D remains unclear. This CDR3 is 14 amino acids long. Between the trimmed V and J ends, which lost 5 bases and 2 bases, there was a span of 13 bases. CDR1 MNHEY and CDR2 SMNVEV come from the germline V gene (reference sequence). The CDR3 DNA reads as TGTGCCAGCAGTCTCCAGAGAAACGCCTACGAGCAGTACTTC. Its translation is CASSLQRNAYEQYF.

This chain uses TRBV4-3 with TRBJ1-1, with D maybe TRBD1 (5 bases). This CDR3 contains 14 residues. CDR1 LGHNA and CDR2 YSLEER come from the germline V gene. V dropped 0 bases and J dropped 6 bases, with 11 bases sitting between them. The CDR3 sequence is CASSQDRGSAEAFF. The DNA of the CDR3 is TGCGCCAGCAGCCAAGACCGGGGGAGCGCTGAAGCTTTCTTT.

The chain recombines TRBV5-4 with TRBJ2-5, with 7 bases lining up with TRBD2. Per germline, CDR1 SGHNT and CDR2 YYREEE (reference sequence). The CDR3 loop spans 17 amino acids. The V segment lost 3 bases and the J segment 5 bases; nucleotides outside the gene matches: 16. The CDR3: CASSYSVGSGLSETQYF. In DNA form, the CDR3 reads TGTGCCAGCAGCTATAGCGTGGGTAGCGGGCTATCGGAGACCCAGTACTTC.

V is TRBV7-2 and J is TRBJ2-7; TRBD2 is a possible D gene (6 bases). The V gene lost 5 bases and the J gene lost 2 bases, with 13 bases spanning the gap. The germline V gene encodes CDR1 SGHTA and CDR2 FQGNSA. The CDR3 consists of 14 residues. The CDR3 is CASSPRGGAYEQYF. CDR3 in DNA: TGTGCCAGCAGCCCGCGGGGCGGGGCCTACGAGCAGTACTTC.

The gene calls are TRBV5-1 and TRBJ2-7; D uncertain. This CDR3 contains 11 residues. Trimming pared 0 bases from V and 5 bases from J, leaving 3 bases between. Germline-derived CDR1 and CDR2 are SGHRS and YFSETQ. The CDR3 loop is CASSLADEQYF. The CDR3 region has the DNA TGCGCCAGCAGCTTGGCGGACGAGCAGTACTTC. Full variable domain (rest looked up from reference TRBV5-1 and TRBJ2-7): KAGVTQTPRYLIKTRGQQVTLSCSPISGHRSVSWYQQTPGQGLQFLFEYFSETQRNKGNFPGRFSGRQFSNSRSEMNVSTLELGDSALYLCASSLADEQYFGPGTRLTVT.

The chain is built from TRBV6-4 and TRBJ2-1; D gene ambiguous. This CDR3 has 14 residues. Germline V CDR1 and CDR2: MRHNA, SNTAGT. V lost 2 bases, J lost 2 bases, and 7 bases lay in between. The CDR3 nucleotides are TGTGCCAGCAGTGACCCCCCGACCTACAATGAGCAGTTCTTC. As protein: CASSDPPTYNEQFF.

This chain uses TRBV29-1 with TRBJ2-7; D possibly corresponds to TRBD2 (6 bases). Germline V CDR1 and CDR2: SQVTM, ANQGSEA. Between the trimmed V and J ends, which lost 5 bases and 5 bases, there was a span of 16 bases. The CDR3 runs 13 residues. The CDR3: CSVYTGTLDEQYF. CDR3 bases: TGCAGCGTTTATACCGGGACTTTGGACGAGCAGTACTTC.

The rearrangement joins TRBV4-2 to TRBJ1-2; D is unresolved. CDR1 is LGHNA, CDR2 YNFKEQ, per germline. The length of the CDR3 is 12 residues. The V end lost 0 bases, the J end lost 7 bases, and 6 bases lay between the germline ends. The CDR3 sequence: CASSQDMGGYTF. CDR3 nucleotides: TGTGCCAGCAGCCAAGATATGGGTGGCTACACCTTC.

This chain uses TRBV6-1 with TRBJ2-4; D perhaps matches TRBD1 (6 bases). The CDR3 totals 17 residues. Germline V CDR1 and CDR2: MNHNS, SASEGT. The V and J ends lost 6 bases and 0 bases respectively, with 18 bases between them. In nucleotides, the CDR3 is TGTGCCAGCAGCGAACAGGGAAGCCCCCTAGCCAAAAACATTCAGTACTTC. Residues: CASSEQGSPLAKNIQYF.

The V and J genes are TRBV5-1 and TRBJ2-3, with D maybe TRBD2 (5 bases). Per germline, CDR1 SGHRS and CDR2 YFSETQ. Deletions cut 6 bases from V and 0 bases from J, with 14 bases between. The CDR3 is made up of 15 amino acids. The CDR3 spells CASKNSGASTDTQYF. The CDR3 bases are TGCGCCAGCAAAAACAGCGGAGCTAGCACAGATACGCAGTATTTT.